Presented here are 32 T cell receptor beta chains from one specimen sequenced in a study of Ad26.COV2.S vaccination and SARS-CoV-2 variants. Noted treatment: about 20 received Ad26.COV2.S at low or high dose, single or two shots; several received placebo; per-sample allocation not given. Material that was analyzed had been drawn on day 63 after the first vaccine or placebo injection. Repertoires were generated with immunoSEQ multiplex PCR, while TCRdb's copy carries only in-frame clones and drops some. The sample holds roughly 680,000 clones, around 89% seen once. The input for sequencing was peripheral blood, taken in a trial of Ad26.COV2.S vaccine versus placebo. These receptors came from a person aged 18-65 years who received the Ad26.COV2.S COVID-19 vaccine or a placebo.

V gene TRBV19 combines with J gene TRBJ1-5, with 9 bases that match TRBD1. This CDR3 has 14 residues. The germline V gene encodes CDR1 LNHDA and CDR2 SQIVND (reference sequence). The V and J ends lost 2 bases and 9 bases, in that order; junction bases with no gene match: 5. In nucleotides, the CDR3 is TGTGCCAGTAGTATAAGGGACAGGGCAGGGCCCCAGCATTTT. Encoded protein: CASSIRDRAGPQHF.

The V and J genes are TRBV14 and TRBJ1-1; maybe TRBD1 (5 bases). Per germline, CDR1 SGHDN and CDR2 FVKESK. CDR3 length: 13 amino acids. Trimming removed 0 bases at V and 7 bases at J, with 9 bases between. This CDR3 is CASSQDGAFEAFF. CDR3 sequence (DNA): TGTGCCAGCAGCCAAGACGGGGCGTTTGAAGCTTTCTTT.

The chain joins TRBV11-3 to TRBJ2-3; 8 bases are shared with TRBD2. With V trimmed by 4 bases and J by 1 base, 4 bases remained unmatched. CDR1 and CDR2 from the germline V gene are SGHNT and YENEEA. The CDR3 loop spans 15 amino acids. The CDR3 sequence: CASSSRGEGTDTQYF. CDR3 coding DNA: TGTGCCAGCAGCTCGCGGGGGGAAGGCACAGATACGCAGTATTTT.

This clone was recorded once. This sequence joins TRBV5-1 and TRBJ1-2; D is unclear. Germline loops: CDR1 SGHRS, CDR2 YFSETQ. V dropped 1 base and J dropped 5 bases, with 9 bases sitting between them. The CDR3 covers 13 residues. This CDR3 reads CASSLPEQYGYTF. The CDR3 DNA follows: TGCGCCAGCAGCTTGCCCGAACAGTATGGCTACACCTTC.

The chain has TRBV5-1 and TRBJ2-7; the match to TRBD2 covers 14 bases. The J segment lost 7 bases and the V segment lost 0 bases, leaving 6 bases of the junction unmatched. The CDR3 is made up of 16 amino acids. In germline, CDR1 is SGHRS, CDR2 YFSETQ. DNA for the CDR3: TGCGCCAGCAGCTTGGCGGGGACTAGCGGGAGTGAGGAGCAGTACTTC. This translates into CASSLAGTSGSEEQYF.

There are a few counts of this clone. In the same sample, other DNA sequences code for this CDR3. The genes are TRBV18 and TRBJ1-1; the match to TRBD1 covers 7 bases. Germline CDR1 and CDR2: KGHSH and LQKENI. V lost 3 bases and J lost 6; bases outside the gene matches: 1. The CDR3 sequence is 12 residues long. CDR3 nucleotides: TGTGCCAGCTCACCGCAGGGGGCTGAAGCTTTCTTT. This gives the protein CASSPQGAEAFF. Full variable domain (remainder filled in from reference TRBV18 and TRBJ1-1): NAGVMQNPRHLVRRRGQEARLRCSPMKGHSHVYWYRQLPEEGLKFMVYLQKENIIDESGMPKERFSAEFPKEGPSILRIQQVVRGDSAAYFCASSPQGAEAFFGQGTRLTVV.

The chain recombines TRBV30 with TRBJ2-1; D might be TRBD1 (6 bases). The CDR3 is made up of 14 amino acids. V lost 3 bases and J lost 1, with 10 bases in between. CDR1 is GTSNPN, CDR2 SVGIG, per germline (reference sequence). The CDR3 reads CAWRQGRSYNEQFF. CDR3 sequence (DNA): TGTGCCTGGAGACAGGGAAGATCCTACAATGAGCAGTTCTTC.

The rearrangement links TRBV19 to TRBJ1-3; a possible D gene is TRBD1 (6 bases). Between the trimmed V and J ends, which lost 4 bases and 0 bases, there was a span of 13 bases. This CDR3 region has 16 residues. Germline CDR1 and CDR2: LNHDA and SQIVND (reference sequence). The CDR3 sequence: CASSTTPDSSGNTIYF. CDR3 in DNA: TGTGCCAGTAGTACCACCCCGGACAGCTCTGGAAACACCATATATTTT.

This chain joins TRBV6-2 or TRBV6-3 and TRBJ2-7; 8 positions agree with TRBD1. The CDR3 covers 20 residues. The germline V gene encodes CDR1 MNHEY and CDR2 SVGEGT. V shed 0 bases and J 0 bases; nucleotides not matched to a gene: 16. This CDR3 is CASSYSSRGQGSLTSYEQYF. The CDR3 bases are TGTGCCAGCAGTTACTCCTCGCGAGGACAGGGAAGCCTGACCTCCTACGAGCAGTACTTC.

V is TRBV30 and J is TRBJ1-1; 7 bases align to TRBD1. The CDR3 runs to 15 residues. J lost 0 bases, V lost 7 bases, and 11 bases had no gene match. Germline CDR1 GTSNPN, CDR2 SVGIG (reference sequence). The CDR3 bases are TGTGCCTACCAGGGGGGGAGGGGATTGAACACTGAAGCTTTCTTT. This translates into CAYQGGRGLNTEAFF. Full variable domain (rest looked up from reference TRBV30 and TRBJ1-1): SQTIHQWPATLVQPVGSPLSLECTVEGTSNPNLYWYRQAAGRGLQLLFYSVGIGQISSEVPQNLSASRPQDRQFILSSKKLLLSDSGFYLCAYQGGRGLNTEAFFGQGTRLTVV.

The CDR3 loop is CASSFGPVNTEAFF. Written as DNA, the CDR3 is TGTGCCAGCAGCTTTGGGCCTGTGAACACTGAAGCTTTCTTT. The chain has TRBV7-9 and TRBJ1-1; D ambiguous. V was trimmed by 3 bases and J by 0 bases, leaving 8 bases between them. The germline V gene has CDR1 SEHNR and CDR2 FQNEAQ (reference sequence). The CDR3 length is 14 residues.

The chain has TRBV3-1 (or the pseudogene TRBV3-2) and TRBJ1-1; D gene uncertain. The CDR3 is 13 residues long. Per the germline V gene, CDR1 is LGHDT and CDR2 is YNNKEL (reference sequence). V lost 1 base, J lost 5 bases, and 8 bases lay in between. CDR3 loop: CASSQGTPTEAFF. Written as DNA, the CDR3 is TGTGCCAGCAGCCAAGGGACCCCTACTGAAGCTTTCTTT.

This clone was detected only a few times. The V gene is TRBV5-1, the J gene TRBJ2-3; D could derive from TRBD1 or TRBD2 (6 bases each). With 6 bases removed from V and 8 bases from J, the gap between germline ends came to 16 bases. This CDR3 comprises 13 residues. Germline-derived CDR1 and CDR2 are SGHRS and YFSETQ. Here the CDR3 DNA reads TGCGCCAGCACTATGGGTGGAGGGGGTACGCAGTATTTT. This translates into CASTMGGGGTQYF.

The chain uses TRBV7-2 and TRBJ2-3; 11 nucleotides match TRBD2. V shed 3 bases and J 1 base; nucleotides not matched to a gene: 3. The CDR3 extends over 16 amino acids. Germline CDR1 SGHTA, CDR2 FQGNSA. DNA for the CDR3: TGTGCCAGCAGCTTTAGCGGGGGGGCCGGCACAGATACGCAGTATTTT. Encoded protein: CASSFSGGAGTDTQYF.

This clone has only one observation. The V gene is TRBV6-5, the J gene TRBJ1-6; D remains unclear. V lost 6 bases, J lost 0 bases, and 9 bases lay in between. Germline V gene data show CDR1 as MNHEY and CDR2 as SVGAGI. The CDR3 covers 15 residues. This chain's CDR3 is CASSPPRSYNSPLHF. The CDR3 nucleotides are TGTGCCAGCAGCCCGCCGCGCTCCTATAATTCACCCCTCCACTTT.

This sequence joins TRBV29-1 and TRBJ2-7, with TRBD2 matching 10 bases. V was pared by 3 bases and J by 3 bases, with 8 bases of the junction left unmatched. Looked up from germline, CDR1 is SQVTM and CDR2 is ANQGSEA. The CDR3 is made up of 15 amino acids. The CDR3 region is CSVDHRASGSYEQYF. Here the CDR3 DNA reads TGCAGCGTTGACCATAGGGCTAGCGGGAGCTACGAGCAGTACTTC.

The chain is built from TRBV4-1 and TRBJ2-5; D perhaps matches TRBD1 (5 bases). The length of the CDR3 is 16 residues. V was shortened by 5 bases and J by 5 bases, with 21 bases between the two germline ends. Per the germline V gene, CDR1 is MGHRA and CDR2 is YSYEKL. The CDR3 DNA sequence: TGCGCCAGCAGCGGTCCCCTGGGCGGACAACGTGAGACCCAGTACTTC. It specifies CASSGPLGGQRETQYF.

The chain links TRBV6-5 to TRBJ2-7; 7 positions agree with TRBD1. CDR3 size: 16 residues. V shed 0 bases, J shed 5 bases, and the junction held 10 bases outside the gene matches. Germline-derived CDR1 and CDR2 are MNHEY and SVGAGI. CDR3 in DNA: TGTGCCAGCAGTTACTCGCGTCGACAGGGCCCTAACGAGCAGTACTTC. Translating gives CASSYSRRQGPNEQYF.

The V and J genes are TRBV20-1 and TRBJ2-1, with D perhaps matching TRBD2 (5 bases). Per germline, CDR1 DFQATT and CDR2 SNEGSKA (reference sequence). Trimming removed 3 bases from V and 4 bases from J, with 16 bases in between. CDR3 length: 15 residues. CDR3 protein: CSASGPGLYYNEQFF. DNA for the CDR3: TGCAGTGCTAGTGGCCCCGGACTTTATTACAATGAGCAGTTCTTC.

The chain combines TRBV30 with TRBJ1-5; weak D call: TRBD1 (5 bases). The V and J ends lost 5 bases and 10 bases respectively, with 15 bases between them. Per germline, CDR1 GTSNPN and CDR2 SVGIG (reference sequence). There are 12 residues in the CDR3. The CDR3 spells CAWGGGDLPQHF. The CDR3 bases are TGTGCCTGGGGGGGAGGGGATCTCCCCCAGCATTTT.

The chain carries TRBV2 and TRBJ1-5; maybe TRBD1 (5 bases). CDR3 size: 14 residues. V was cut by 4 bases and J by 3 bases, with 10 bases left in between. CDR1 is SNHLY and CDR2 is FYNNEI in the germline V gene. CDR3 nucleotide sequence: TGTGCCAGCAGTGGTGGGGCCCACAATCAGCCCCAGCATTTT. Translated: CASSGGAHNQPQHF.

The rearrangement links TRBV7-8 to TRBJ1-2; no clear D. CDR3 length: 14 residues. V shed 5 bases and J shed 0 bases, with 10 bases lying between them. Germline V lookup: CDR1 SGHVS, CDR2 FQNEAQ. The CDR3: CASSEESSNYGYTF. CDR3 nucleotide sequence: TGTGCCAGCAGCGAGGAATCCTCTAACTATGGCTACACCTTC.

This clone was detected once. The genes are TRBV5-4 and TRBJ1-1, with 7 positions matching TRBD1. Germline V gene data show CDR1 as SGHNT and CDR2 as YYREEE (reference sequence). The CDR3 is made up of 16 amino acids. The V gene end was trimmed by 0 bases and the J gene end by 1 base; junction bases not matched to a gene: 6. CDR3: CASSLGVDRANTEAFF. In DNA, the CDR3 is TGTGCCAGCAGCTTGGGAGTAGACAGGGCGAACACTGAAGCTTTCTTT.

V gene TRBV12-2 combines with J gene TRBJ1-1. TRBV12-2 represents a pseudogene. The CDR3 is made up of 16 amino acids. This CDR3 is CASRVKRSILNTEAFF. CDR3 DNA: TGTGCAAGTCGCGTTAAACGGTCTATCCTGAACACTGAAGCTTTCTTT.

As DNA, the CDR3 is TGTGCCAGCTCACCACGTGGGGACCACACTGAAGCTTTCTTT. This sequence encodes CASSPRGDHTEAFF. The J gene is TRBJ1-1, the V gene TRBV18; possibly TRBD1 for D (5 bases). Germline V gene data show CDR1 as KGHSH and CDR2 as LQKENI. The CDR3 is 14 amino acids. Between the trimmed V and J ends, which lost 1 base and 3 bases, there was a span of 9 bases. Using reference TRBV18 and TRBJ1-1 for the parts outside the CDR3, the full variable domain is NAGVMQNPRHLVRRRGQEARLRCSPMKGHSHVYWYRQLPEEGLKFMVYLQKENIIDESGMPKERFSAEFPKEGPSILRIQQVVRGDSAAYFCASSPRGDHTEAFFGQGTRLTVV.

The rearrangement uses TRBV4-2 and TRBJ1-1, with a possible D match to TRBD1 (5 bases). V lost 4 bases to trimming and J lost 3 bases, with 9 bases between them. The V gene's germline CDR1 is LGHNA and CDR2 YNFKEQ. The CDR3 contains 13 residues. The CDR3 loop reads CASSPGRDTEAFF. CDR3 nucleotides: TGTGCCAGCAGCCCGGGCAGGGACACTGAAGCTTTCTTT.

This clone has just one count. The V gene is TRBV6-5, the J gene TRBJ1-6, with a weak D call TRBD1 (5 bases). The CDR3 totals 15 residues. V lost 5 bases, J lost 0 bases, and 8 bases lay in between. The germline V gene encodes CDR1 MNHEY and CDR2 SVGAGI. DNA of the CDR3: TGTGCCAGCAGTCCTGGGGGCTCCTATAATTCACCCCTCCACTTT. This translates into CASSPGGSYNSPLHF.

This rearrangement joins TRBV19 to TRBJ1-4, with a possible D match to TRBD1 (5 bases). CDR3 length: 15 residues. Germline V gene lookup returns CDR1 LNHDA and CDR2 SQIVND (reference sequence). V was pared by 3 bases and J by 7 bases, with 15 bases between. The CDR3 protein is CASSILAGRGEKLFF. The CDR3, as DNA: TGTGCCAGTAGTATCCTGGCAGGGCGAGGTGAAAAACTGTTTTTT.

The chain recombines TRBV27 with TRBJ2-1; D might be TRBD2 (5 bases). The CDR3 runs 15 residues. V lost 3 bases to trimming and J lost 9 bases, with 18 bases between them. Germline CDR1 reads MNHEY; CDR2 reads SMNVEV (reference sequence). DNA for the CDR3: TGTGCCAGCAGTTTCAGAGGGTACGACGAACGTGAGCAGTTCTTC. It yields the protein CASSFRGYDEREQFF.

This clone was counted once. This chain uses TRBV30 with TRBJ1-4; a weak D match, TRBD1 (5 bases). CDR1 is GTSNPN and CDR2 is SVGIG in the germline V gene (reference sequence). The germline V and J ends were trimmed by 0 bases and 8 bases, with 10 bases remaining between them. The CDR3 contains 13 residues. CDR3 region: CAWSVQDGEKLFF. CDR3 DNA sequence: TGTGCCTGGAGTGTACAGGACGGGGAAAAACTGTTTTTT.

In regard to this clone: Different DNA sequences within this sample yield the same CDR3. The chain uses TRBV18 and TRBJ2-1; a possible D gene is TRBD1 (6 bases). Germline V gene data show CDR1 as KGHSH and CDR2 as LQKENI. The V gene lost 3 bases and the J gene lost 4 bases, with 7 bases spanning the gap. This CDR3 has 13 residues. The CDR3 spells CASSPGQYNEQFF. Written as DNA, the CDR3 is TGTGCCAGCTCACCCGGACAGTACAATGAGCAGTTCTTC.

The V and J genes are TRBV5-5 and TRBJ2-7; D not certain. Germline CDR1 reads SGHKS; CDR2 reads YYEKEE (reference sequence). V lost 0 bases, J lost 0 bases, and 13 bases lay in between. CDR3 length equals 16 residues. The chain's CDR3 is CASSLEPLLYSYEQYF. The DNA of the CDR3 is TGTGCCAGCAGCTTGGAACCACTACTATACTCCTACGAGCAGTACTTC.